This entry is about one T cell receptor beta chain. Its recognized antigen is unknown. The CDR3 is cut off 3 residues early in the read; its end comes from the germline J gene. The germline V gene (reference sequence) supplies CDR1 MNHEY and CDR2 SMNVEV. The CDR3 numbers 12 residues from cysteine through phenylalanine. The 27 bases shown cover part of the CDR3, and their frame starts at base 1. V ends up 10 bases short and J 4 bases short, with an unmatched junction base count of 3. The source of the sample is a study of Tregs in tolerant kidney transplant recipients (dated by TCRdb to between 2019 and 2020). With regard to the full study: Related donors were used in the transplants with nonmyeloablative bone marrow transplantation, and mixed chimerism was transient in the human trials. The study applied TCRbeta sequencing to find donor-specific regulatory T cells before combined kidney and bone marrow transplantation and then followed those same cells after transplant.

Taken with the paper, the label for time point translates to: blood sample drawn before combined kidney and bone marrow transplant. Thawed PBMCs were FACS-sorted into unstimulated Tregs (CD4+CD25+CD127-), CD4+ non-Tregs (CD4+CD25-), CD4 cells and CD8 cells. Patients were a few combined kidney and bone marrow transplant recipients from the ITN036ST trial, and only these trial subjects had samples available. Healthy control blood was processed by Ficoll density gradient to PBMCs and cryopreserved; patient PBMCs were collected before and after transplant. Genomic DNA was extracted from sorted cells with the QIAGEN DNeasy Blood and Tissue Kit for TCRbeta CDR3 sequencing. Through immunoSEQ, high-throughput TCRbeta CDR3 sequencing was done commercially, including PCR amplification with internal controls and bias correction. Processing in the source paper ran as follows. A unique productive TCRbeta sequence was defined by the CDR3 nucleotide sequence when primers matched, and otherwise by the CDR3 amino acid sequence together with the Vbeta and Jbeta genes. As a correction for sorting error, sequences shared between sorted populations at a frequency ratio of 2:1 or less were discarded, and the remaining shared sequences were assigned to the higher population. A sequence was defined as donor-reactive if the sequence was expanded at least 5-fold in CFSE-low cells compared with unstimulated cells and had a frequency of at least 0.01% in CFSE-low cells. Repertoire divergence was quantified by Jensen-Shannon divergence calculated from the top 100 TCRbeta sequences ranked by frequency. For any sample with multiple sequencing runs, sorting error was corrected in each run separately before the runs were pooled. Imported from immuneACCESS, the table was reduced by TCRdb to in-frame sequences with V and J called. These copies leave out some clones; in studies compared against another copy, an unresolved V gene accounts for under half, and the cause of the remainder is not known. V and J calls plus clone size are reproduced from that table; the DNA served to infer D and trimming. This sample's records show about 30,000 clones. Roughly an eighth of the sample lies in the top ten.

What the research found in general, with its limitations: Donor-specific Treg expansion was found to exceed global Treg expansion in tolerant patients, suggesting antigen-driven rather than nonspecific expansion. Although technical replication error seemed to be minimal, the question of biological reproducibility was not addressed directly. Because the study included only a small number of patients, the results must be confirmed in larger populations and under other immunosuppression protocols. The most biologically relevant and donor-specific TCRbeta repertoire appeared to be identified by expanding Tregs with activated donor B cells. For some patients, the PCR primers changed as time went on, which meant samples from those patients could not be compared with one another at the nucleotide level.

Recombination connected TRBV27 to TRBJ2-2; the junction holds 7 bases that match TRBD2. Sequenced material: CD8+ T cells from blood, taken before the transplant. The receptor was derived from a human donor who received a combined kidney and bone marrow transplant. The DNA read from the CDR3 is TGTGCCACCGCGGGAGCCACCGGGGAG. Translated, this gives CATAGATGE. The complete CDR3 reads CATAGATGELFF.